This T cell receptor beta chain stems from a study of T cell responses to AZD1222 COVID-19 vaccine. General study results and limits: After the peak T cell response, and only then, were repertoires sampled. Mapped onto spike, vaccine-associated CD4 TCRs spanned it and were dominant at 160-218 and 743-854.

Clones were read by immunoSEQ multiplex PCR, and TCRdb kept only the in-frame ones, dropping some. This table holds roughly 120,000 clones, about nine tenths found once. Turning to this clone: The antigen is not known.

The receptor was derived from an adult in good health. The starting material was peripheral blood, obtained on day 0 of MenACWY control vaccination.

The CDR3 is CASSQHGIVTDTQYF. The CDR3 nucleotides read TGCGCCAGCAGCCAACACGGGATAGTAACAGATACGCAGTATTTT. This chain joins TRBV4-1 and TRBJ2-3; maybe TRBD2 (5 bases). Germline values: CDR1 MGHRA, CDR2 YSYEKL. Between the trimmed V and J ends, which lost 2 bases and 3 bases, there was a span of 12 bases. The CDR3 contains 15 residues.